The next 14 T cell receptor beta chains were all read from a single sample in a study of beta chain features in type 1 diabetes. Antigens of these TCRs are unknown. Findings and caveats of the study: Significant though moderate, a shortening of TCRB CDR3s appeared in all four CD4+ subsets of Type 1 diabetes patients.

cDNA synthesis used the whole RNA isolate, giving expressed TCRB sequences. TCRdb's copy holds only in-frame clones and misses some; the assay was immunoSEQ multiplex PCR. The sample consists of hundreds of thousands of clones, about 14% of them appearing once. Sequences were obtained from naive CD4+ T cells from blood. The receptors originated from a man aged 18 to 30 with type 1 diabetes.

A remark on this clone: The germline gene is not matched at one end of the junction; a read error may be the cause. J is TRBJ2-7 and V is TRBV28; D possibly uses TRBD1 or TRBD2 (5 bases each). The CDR3 covers 12 residues. The germline V gene has CDR1 MDHEN and CDR2 SYDVKM. The CDR3 DNA reads TGTGCCAGCAGAATCCTGGGGACCGGACTCAACTTC. This gives the protein CASRILGTGLNF.

The table lists this clone with a few counts. The chain carries TRBV5-1 and TRBJ1-6, with no clear D. This CDR3 contains 14 residues. Germline-derived CDR1 and CDR2 are SGHRS and YFSETQ. Trimming left V 2 bases short and J 8 bases short, with 11 bases between. The CDR3 sequence: CASSLSSSDSPLHF. The CDR3 region has the DNA TGCGCCAGCAGCTTATCCTCATCGGATTCACCCCTCCACTTT.

The chain combines TRBV15 with TRBJ1-2, with 7 bases aligning to TRBD1. V trimming: 1 base; J trimming: 1 base; junction bases outside the gene matches: 9. Germline CDR1 and CDR2: LNHNV and YYDKDF (reference sequence). The CDR3 is 17 amino acids. The CDR3 is CATSRGAGQGVNYGYTF. CDR3 DNA sequence: TGTGCCACCAGCAGAGGGGCAGGGCAGGGGGTTAACTATGGCTACACCTTC. The variable domain in full, with the rest retrieved from reference TRBV15 and TRBJ1-2, is DAMVIQNPRYQVTQFGKPVTLSCSQTLNHNVMYWYQQKSSQAPKLLFHYYDKDFNNEADTPDNFQSRRPNTSFCFLDIRSPGLGDTAMYLCATSRGAGQGVNYGYTFGSGTRLTVV.

The sample holds a few counts of this clone. Other nucleotide sequences from this sample produce the same CDR3. The V call is TRBV6-5, the J call TRBJ2-5; a possible D gene is TRBD1 (5 bases). CDR3 length: 12 amino acids. Trimming cost V 8 bases and J 5 bases, with 12 bases left between them. Per the germline V gene, CDR1 is MNHEY and CDR2 is SVGAGI. The CDR3 sequence is CASSQGRETQYF. For the CDR3, the DNA is TGTGCCAGCTCCCAGGGTAGGGAGACCCAGTACTTC.

This clone was seen only a few times. The V and J genes are TRBV7-2 and TRBJ2-2, with TRBD2 matching 9 bases. Germline-derived CDR1 and CDR2 are SGHTA and FQGNSA. V shed 0 bases, J shed 5 bases, and the junction held 7 bases outside the gene matches. This CDR3 spans 17 amino acids. Here the CDR3 DNA reads TGTGCCAGCAGCTTAGCGAGTAGCGGGAGAGGGACCGGGGAGCTGTTTTTT. As protein: CASSLASSGRGTGELFF.

In this sample, this clone turned up a few times. No conserved phenylalanine or tryptophan is present at the end of the CDR3, so a read error is the likely explanation. Because the CDR3's place on the DNA is in doubt, the DNA is left out and the CDR3 is given as listed by TCRdb. The chain links TRBV5-6 to TRBJ1-2. 12 amino acids form the CDR3, both terminal residues included. CDR1 and CDR2 (germline): SGHDT, YYEEEE. The CDR3 sequence: CASSVIETGSSL.

V gene TRBV6-5 combines with J gene TRBJ1-5; D is unresolved. Trimming stripped 5 bases from V and 4 bases from J, with 9 bases between. Germline-derived CDR1 and CDR2 are MNHEY and SVGAGI. The CDR3 has 13 amino acids. CDR3 sequence reads: CASSHAGNQPQHF. The CDR3 DNA is TGTGCCAGCAGTCACGCGGGAAATCAGCCCCAGCATTTT.

The V gene is TRBV7-9, the J gene TRBJ1-1; D is undetermined. From germline, CDR1 is SEHNR and CDR2 FQNEAQ (reference sequence). The CDR3 is made up of 14 amino acids. V was shortened by 5 bases and J by 1 base, with 11 bases between the two germline ends. The CDR3 bases are TGTGCCAGCAGCGCGGAGCCAGGGAACACTGAAGCTTTCTTT. Translated, it gives CASSAEPGNTEAFF.

The CDR3 DNA is TGTGCCAGCTCACCCTCCCCGATTGGGGGTGGCAATCAGCCCCAGCATTTT. It specifies CASSPSPIGGGNQPQHF. This chain connects TRBV18 to TRBJ1-5; a weak D match, TRBD1 (5 bases). Trimming took off 3 bases at V and 2 bases at J, with 17 bases between the two ends. Germline assignment: CDR1 KGHSH and CDR2 LQKENI. The CDR3 runs 17 residues.

This clone has only a few counts. The V call is TRBV7-9, the J call TRBJ2-4; D is uncertain. Trimming removed 5 bases from V and 0 bases from J, with 8 bases in between. Germline lookup yields CDR1 SEHNR and CDR2 FQNEAQ (reference sequence). The CDR3 contains 14 residues. Here the CDR3 DNA reads TGTGCCAGCAGCGGCGCCCTAGCCAAAAACATTCAGTACTTC. This codes for CASSGALAKNIQYF.

The rearrangement uses TRBV4-1 and TRBJ2-3; no clear D gene. From germline, CDR1 is MGHRA and CDR2 YSYEKL. V shed 1 base and J shed 4 bases, with 9 bases lying between them. The CDR3 is 14 residues long. The CDR3 DNA is TGCGCCAGCAGCCAAGTAAGCCACTCAGATACGCAGTATTTT. It is translated as CASSQVSHSDTQYF.

This clone was seen a few times. V is TRBV5-5 and J is TRBJ2-3; tentatively, D is TRBD1 (5 bases). The V and J ends lost 0 bases and 0 bases respectively, with 11 bases between them. This CDR3 has 16 amino acids. Germline V gene data show CDR1 as SGHKS and CDR2 as YYEKEE (reference sequence). This CDR3 is CASSLAATVSTDTQYF. As DNA, the CDR3 is TGTGCCAGCAGCTTGGCCGCGACAGTTAGCACAGATACGCAGTATTTT. The full variable domain, its missing parts supplied by reference TRBV5-5 and TRBJ2-3, is DAGVTQSPTHLIKTRGQQVTLRCSPISGHKSVSWYQQVLGQGPQFIFQYYEKEERGRGNFPDRFSARQFPNYSSELNVNALLLGDSALYLCASSLAATVSTDTQYFGPGTRLTVL.

This clone was seen more than once but under ten times. The CDR3, as DNA: TGTGCCAGCAGTTACTCGAGTGATGAAAAACTGTTTTTT. Translated, it gives CASSYSSDEKLFF. The chain recombines TRBV6-5 with TRBJ1-4, with D hard to call. Trimming shortened V by 0 bases and J by 6 bases, and 5 bases separated the two germline ends. This CDR3 contains 13 residues. Germline-derived CDR1 and CDR2 are MNHEY and SVGAGI.

This clone was found a few times. The chain joins TRBV6-4 to TRBJ1-2, with a weak D call TRBD1 (5 bases). Germline CDR1 and CDR2: MRHNA and SNTAGT. The ends were cut back, 6 bases at V and 8 bases at J, with 13 bases in the middle. The CDR3 loop spans 12 amino acids. DNA of the CDR3: TGTGCCAGCAGGGACGGGACCCTCGGCTACACCTTC. Translated: CASRDGTLGYTF.